This section outlines one T cell receptor (beta chain) sequence together with its context. Seattle patient enrollment occurred during active infection, with longitudinal follow-up thereafter. Per the original methods: It was from reference gene primer amplification that nucleated cell counts were estimated. TCRdb's copy holds only in-frame clones and misses some; the assay was immunoSEQ multiplex PCR. V, J and clone size derive from that table, while D and trimming were established from the DNA sequence. The profile shows 150,000 to 200,000 clones, 92% of them singletons. The source of the sample is a study of blood T cell repertoires in COVID-19. Background on the study: Spain, Italy and the United States supplied samples that represented acute and convalescent COVID-19. Sample material is recorded as cDNA or gDNA derived from T cells, B-cell-depleted T cells, or PBMCs.

This TCR was sampled from a man younger than 45 with COVID-19, enrolled during active disease. Sequencing used peripheral blood.

The CDR3 sequence: CSVVKGRLTEAFF. The CDR3, as DNA: TGCAGCGTTGTCAAGGGGCGTCTCACTGAAGCTTTCTTT. The chain recombines TRBV29-1 with TRBJ1-1, with a possible D match to TRBD1 (5 bases). CDR3 length equals 13 residues. V was trimmed by 4 bases and J by 4 bases, leaving 13 bases between them. From germline, CDR1 is SQVTM and CDR2 ANQGSEA.